This entry lists 25 T cell receptor beta chains sequenced from one sample in a study of T cell responses to AZD1222 COVID-19 vaccine. Only in-frame clones appear in the TCRdb table, and some are missing; sequencing was by immunoSEQ multiplex PCR. The table has about 150,000 clones, just over 90% seen once. The sample was peripheral blood, taken on day 0 of AZD1222 vaccination. The receptor set was obtained from an adult in good health.

This clone was observed a few times. This chain joins TRBV4-1 and TRBJ1-1, with D perhaps TRBD1 (6 bases). Germline V CDR1 and CDR2: MGHRA, YSYEKL. This CDR3 is 15 amino acids long. V was cut by 4 bases and J by 1 base, with 13 bases left in between. CDR3 residues: CASSLPGQRNTEAFF. The CDR3 nucleotides are TGCGCCAGCAGCCTACCGGGACAAAGGAACACTGAAGCTTTCTTT.

The rearrangement uses TRBV25-1 and TRBJ1-2; possible D gene TRBD1, 5 bases. V was cut by 3 bases and J by 0 bases, with 11 bases left in between. The CDR3 length is 15 residues. Germline V CDR1 and CDR2: MGHDK, SYGVNS. This CDR3 reads CASSEWDGTNYGYTF. The DNA of the CDR3 is TGTGCCAGCAGTGAGTGGGACGGGACTAACTATGGCTACACCTTC.

The chain recombines TRBV7-2 with TRBJ2-7; no definite D call. CDR3 length: 13 residues. V shed 1 base and J shed 3 bases, with 7 bases lying between them. CDR1 SGHTA and CDR2 FQGNSA come from the germline V gene. DNA for the CDR3: TGTGCCAGCAGCTTAGTGCGAGGCTACGAGCAGTACTTC. It yields the protein CASSLVRGYEQYF.

Of note for this clone: One junction end disagrees with the germline gene, perhaps due to a read error. The chain has TRBV2 and TRBJ1-1; tentative D call: TRBD1 (5 bases). Germline V gives CDR1 SNHLY, CDR2 FYNNEI. The length of the CDR3 is 13 residues. Here the CDR3 reads CASTEDRNTEAFF. DNA for the CDR3: TGTGCCAGCACTGAAGACAGGAACACTGAAGCTTTCTTT.

This chain uses TRBV7-9 with TRBJ2-7, with unresolved D. This CDR3 contains 11 residues. The V gene's germline CDR1 is SEHNR and CDR2 FQNEAQ (reference sequence). Trimming took off 1 base at V and 9 bases at J, with 7 bases between the two ends. The CDR3 is CASSLGEGQYF. Written as DNA, the CDR3 is TGTGCCAGCAGCTTAGGGGAAGGGCAGTACTTC.

Comment on this clone: No DNA is shown, since the ends of the CDR3 on it are uncertain; the CDR3 is the one TCRdb lists. The chain employs TRBV14 and TRBJ2-1. The germline CDR1 and CDR2 sequences are SGHDN and FVKESK. With termini counted, the CDR3 has 12 amino acids. CDR3 protein: CASSQVGLGTFF.

This rearrangement joins TRBV7-2 to TRBJ1-1; no firm D call. Germline V gene sequence: CDR1 SGHTA, CDR2 FQGNSA. Trimming took 5 bases from V and 4 from J, leaving 14 bases between them. The CDR3 is 14 residues long. The CDR3 DNA is TGTGCCAGCAGCGGAGCACCATACGGCACTGAAGCTTTCTTT. Its translation is CASSGAPYGTEAFF. Variable domain in full (rest from reference TRBV7-2 and TRBJ1-1): GAGVSQSPSNKVTEKGKDVELRCDPISGHTALYWYRQSLGQGLEFLIYFQGNSAPDKSGLPSDRFSAERTGGSVSTLTIQRTQQEDSAVYLCASSGAPYGTEAFFGQGTRLTVV.

The chain recombines TRBV7-9 with TRBJ1-1; TRBD1 matches 7 bases. The germline V gene has CDR1 SEHNR and CDR2 FQNEAQ (reference sequence). The V segment lost 4 bases and the J segment 11 bases; nucleotides outside the gene matches: 19. The CDR3 length is 16 residues. CDR3 in amino acids: CASSSNPTSPQGTAFF. DNA of the CDR3: TGTGCCAGCAGCTCCAATCCAACTTCCCCACAGGGGACCGCTTTCTTT.

This chain joins TRBV30 and TRBJ2-6; unclear D gene. The CDR3 sequence is 18 residues long. The germline V gene encodes CDR1 GTSNPN and CDR2 SVGIG (reference sequence). The V end was cut by 3 bases, the J end by 4 bases, with 22 bases between. The CDR3 spells CAWRTETPVSKGANVLTF. The CDR3 DNA reads TGTGCCTGGAGAACAGAAACCCCCGTCTCGAAGGGGGCCAACGTCCTGACTTTC.

The J gene is TRBJ2-1, the V gene TRBV2, with 10 nucleotides matching TRBD2. The V gene's germline CDR1 is SNHLY and CDR2 FYNNEI. This CDR3 comprises 16 residues. The V segment lost 6 bases and the J segment 1 base; nucleotides outside the gene matches: 6. The CDR3 DNA reads as TGTGCCAGCAGCCCCCAACTAGCGGGATCCTACAATGAGCAGTTCTTC. It translates to CASSPQLAGSYNEQFF.

The chain uses TRBV5-8 and TRBJ1-5; 11 nucleotides align to TRBD1. CDR3 length equals 15 residues. Trimming at V came to 3 bases and at J to 7 bases, leaving 6 bases not matched to a gene. CDR1 is SGHTS and CDR2 is YDEGEE in the germline V gene. Here the CDR3 DNA reads TGTGCCAGCAGCTCGGGACAGGGGGTTGTCCAGCCCCAGCATTTT. This gives the protein CASSSGQGVVQPQHF.

The V and J genes are TRBV12-3 or TRBV12-4 and TRBJ1-5; TRBD1 agrees at 8 bases. Trimming removed 5 bases from V and 7 bases from J; junction bases left unmatched: 4. The CDR3 runs 13 residues. The chain's CDR3 is CASSQGAQQPQHF. CDR3 DNA: TGTGCCAGCAGTCAGGGGGCACAGCAGCCCCAGCATTTT.

The rearrangement uses TRBV2 and TRBJ1-2; a possible D gene is TRBD1 (6 bases). The ends were cut back, 7 bases at V and 4 bases at J, with 10 bases in the middle. Germline CDR1 and CDR2: SNHLY and FYNNEI. This CDR3 is 12 amino acids long. Written as DNA, the CDR3 is TGTGCCAGCACGGGACAAAGCTATGGCTACACCTTC. Translated, it gives CASTGQSYGYTF.

A single count supports this clone. This chain connects TRBV9 to TRBJ2-3, with 9 positions matching TRBD2. V trimming: 3 bases; J trimming: 6 bases; junction bases outside the gene matches: 11. The CDR3 is 16 amino acids. The germline CDR1 and CDR2 sequences are SGDLS and YYNGEE. CDR3 nucleotide sequence: TGTGCCAGCAGCGCTGGAGTAGCGGGGGTCCGGGATACGCAGTATTTT. Translation gives CASSAGVAGVRDTQYF.

The chain is built from TRBV12-3 or TRBV12-4 and TRBJ1-1; D not resolved. V lost 5 bases and J 2 bases, leaving 9 bases between the germline ends. This CDR3 is 13 amino acids long. CDR3 in DNA: TGTGCCAGCAGTACTCTATTTAACACTGAAGCTTTCTTT. Its translation: CASSTLFNTEAFF.

V gene TRBV7-2 combines with J gene TRBJ1-5; no clear D. V was pared by 1 base and J by 5 bases, with 12 bases between. Germline lookup yields CDR1 SGHTA and CDR2 FQGNSA. The CDR3 extends over 15 amino acids. CDR3 amino acids: CASSLVAASYQPQHF. CDR3 in DNA: TGTGCCAGCAGCTTAGTGGCAGCCAGCTATCAGCCCCAGCATTTT.

The chain has TRBV5-8 and TRBJ2-1; D is possibly TRBD2 (6 bases). This CDR3 spans 15 amino acids. V gave up 0 bases and J gave up 4 bases, with 11 bases separating them. Per the germline V gene, CDR1 is SGHTS and CDR2 is YDEGEE. The CDR3 sequence: CASSLVGTVYNEQFF. In DNA form, the CDR3 reads TGTGCCAGCAGCTTGGTGGGGACTGTTTACAATGAGCAGTTCTTC.

V gene TRBV7-9 combines with J gene TRBJ1-3, with D unclear. The V end was cut by 0 bases, the J end by 4 bases, with 13 bases between. The CDR3 has 16 residues. Per the germline V gene, CDR1 is SEHNR and CDR2 is FQNEAQ (reference sequence). CDR3 protein: CASSLATQVSGNTIYF. The CDR3 DNA reads TGTGCCAGCAGCTTAGCGACGCAGGTATCCGGAAACACCATATATTTT.

The chain uses TRBV6-6 and TRBJ2-7; 8 bases fit TRBD2. The CDR3 spans 16 residues. Germline assignment: CDR1 MNHNY and CDR2 SVGAGI (reference sequence). The junction had 14 bases not matched to a gene; V was cut back by 6 bases and J by 4 bases. The CDR3 DNA sequence: TGTGCCAGCAGCCGCTCGGGACTAGAAGCCCGATACGAGCAGTACTTC. It codes for CASSRSGLEARYEQYF.

The chain combines TRBV6-5 with TRBJ1-3; TRBD1 might be the D (6 bases). CDR3 length equals 13 residues. The germline CDR1 and CDR2 sequences are MNHEY and SVGAGI. The ends were cut back, 6 bases at V and 4 bases at J, with 10 bases in the middle. For the CDR3, the DNA is TGTGCCAGCAGGTCCGGGACAGGAAACACCATATATTTT. Its protein is CASRSGTGNTIYF.

The sample holds a few counts of this clone. The gene calls are TRBV5-4 and TRBJ1-1; 12 nucleotides agree with TRBD1. The length of the CDR3 is 13 residues. Germline lookup yields CDR1 SGHNT and CDR2 YYREEE (reference sequence). V dropped 4 bases and J dropped 11; count of bases not matched to a gene: 6. Written as DNA, the CDR3 is TGTGCCAGCAGCCAGGGACAGGGGGCCGGGGCTTTCTTT. Translating it yields CASSQGQGAGAFF.

J is TRBJ2-7 and V is TRBV11-2; TRBD2 matches 8 bases. J gave up 2 bases and V 2 bases, and 8 bases lay outside the gene matches. Per the germline V gene, CDR1 is SGHAT and CDR2 is FQNNGV. The CDR3 loop spans 16 amino acids. The CDR3 coding sequence is TGTGCCAGCAGCTTAATAAGAAGCGGGGGTCCCTACGAGCAGTACTTC. It yields the protein CASSLIRSGGPYEQYF.

The J gene is TRBJ2-5, the V gene TRBV6-2 or TRBV6-3; D is undetermined. This CDR3 contains 12 residues. V lost 0 bases and J 4 bases, leaving 3 bases between the germline ends. The germline gives CDR1 MNHEY, CDR2 SVGEGT. The CDR3 spells CASSYSTETQYF. CDR3 nucleotides: TGTGCCAGCAGTTACTCGACAGAGACCCAGTACTTC.

The chain joins TRBV11-3 to TRBJ2-3, with D unresolved. This CDR3 has 14 residues. In germline, CDR1 is SGHNT, CDR2 YENEEA. V was clipped by 1 base and J by 2 bases, with 7 bases between them. The CDR3 region has the DNA TGTGCCAGCAGCTTAGTCCGGTTCACAGATACGCAGTATTTT. This gives the protein CASSLVRFTDTQYF.

J is TRBJ2-5 and V is TRBV19, with 8 bases that match TRBD1. J lost 5 bases, V lost 5 bases, and 7 bases had no gene match. Germline CDR1 and CDR2: LNHDA and SQIVND (reference sequence). This CDR3 is built from 14 residues. DNA for the CDR3: TGTGCCAGTAGTTCCGGACAGGGCATGGAGACCCAGTACTTC. Amino acid sequence: CASSSGQGMETQYF.